These T cell receptor beta chains were read from a single sample in a study of radiotherapy plus CTLA-4 blockade in lung cancer. Here immunoSEQ multiplex PCR was the method, and the copy in TCRdb shows in-frame clones only, minus some. The sample has about 88,000 clones, approximately 75% seen once. Sample: peripheral blood, taken from a patient treated with radiotherapy plus ipilimumab. The receptors shown here come from a human donor with non-small cell lung cancer that progressed on radiotherapy plus ipilimumab. Each CDR3 is given without its conserved first and last residue. Only some rows state a clone size, as once, few, many or a class for expanded clones.

V gene	J gene	clone size	CDR3 protein
TRBV28	TRBJ1-5	NA	ASSFGSSQKIPQH
TRBV10-3	TRBJ1-5	NA	AISESGNSQPQH
TRBV2	TRBJ2-3	NA	ASSQTTRTDTQY
TRBV9	TRBJ2-5	NA	ASSGRDGWEQETQY
TRBV15	TRBJ1-5	few	ATSRDGTGVGQPQH
TRBV5-4	TRBJ2-3	NA	ASSLPDTNTQY
TRBV6-1	TRBJ1-1	NA	ASSEDRGDTEAF
TRBV28	TRBJ1-2	NA	ASSLFARMGDPENGYT
TRBV19	TRBJ1-4	few	ASSISQGEKLF
TRBV28	TRBJ2-7	NA	ASSQQY